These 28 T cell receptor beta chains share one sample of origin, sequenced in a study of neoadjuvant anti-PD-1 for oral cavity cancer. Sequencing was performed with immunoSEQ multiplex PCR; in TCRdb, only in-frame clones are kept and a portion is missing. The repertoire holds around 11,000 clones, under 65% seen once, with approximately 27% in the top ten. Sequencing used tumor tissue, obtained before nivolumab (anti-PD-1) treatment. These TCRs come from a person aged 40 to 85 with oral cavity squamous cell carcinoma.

CDR3: CASSSDWDNYNEQFF. DNA of the CDR3: TGTGCCAGCAGCAGCGACTGGGATAATTACAATGAGCAGTTCTTC. The genes are TRBV5-5 and TRBJ2-1; D not certain. CDR1 SGHKS and CDR2 YYEKEE come from the germline V gene (reference sequence). The V end lost 4 bases, the J end lost 4 bases, and 15 bases lay between the germline ends. This CDR3 is 15 amino acids long.

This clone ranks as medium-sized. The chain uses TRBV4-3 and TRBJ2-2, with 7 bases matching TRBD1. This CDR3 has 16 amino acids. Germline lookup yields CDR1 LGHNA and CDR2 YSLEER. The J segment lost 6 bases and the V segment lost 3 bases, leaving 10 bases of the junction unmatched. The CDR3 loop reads CASSHGDSLGAGELFF. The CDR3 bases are TGCGCCAGCAGCCATGGGGACAGTTTGGGGGCCGGGGAGCTGTTTTTT.

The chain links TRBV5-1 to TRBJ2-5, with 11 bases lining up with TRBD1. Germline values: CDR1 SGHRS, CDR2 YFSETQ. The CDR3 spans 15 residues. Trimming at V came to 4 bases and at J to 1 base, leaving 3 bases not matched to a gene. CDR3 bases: TGCGCCAGCAGCGGCGGGACAGGGGGCCAAGAGACCCAGTACTTC. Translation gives CASSGGTGGQETQYF.

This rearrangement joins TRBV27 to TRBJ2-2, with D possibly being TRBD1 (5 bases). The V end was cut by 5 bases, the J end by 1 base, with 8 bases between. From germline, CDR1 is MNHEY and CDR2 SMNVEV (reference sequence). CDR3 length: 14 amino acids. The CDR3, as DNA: TGTGCCAGCAGTCTGGACATGAACACCGGGGAGCTGTTTTTT. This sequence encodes CASSLDMNTGELFF.

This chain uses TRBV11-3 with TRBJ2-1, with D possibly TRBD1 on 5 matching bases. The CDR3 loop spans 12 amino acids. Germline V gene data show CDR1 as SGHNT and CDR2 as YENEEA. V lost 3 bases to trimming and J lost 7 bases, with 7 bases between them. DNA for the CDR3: TGTGCCAGCAGCTTGCAGGGTAATGAGCAGTTCTTC. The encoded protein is CASSLQGNEQFF.

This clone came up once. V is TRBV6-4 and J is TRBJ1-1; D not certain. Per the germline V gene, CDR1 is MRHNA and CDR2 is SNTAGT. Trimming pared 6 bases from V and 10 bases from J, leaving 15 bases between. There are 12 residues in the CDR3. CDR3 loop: CASRITPEGAFF. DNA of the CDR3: TGTGCCAGCAGAATAACCCCGGAGGGAGCTTTCTTT.

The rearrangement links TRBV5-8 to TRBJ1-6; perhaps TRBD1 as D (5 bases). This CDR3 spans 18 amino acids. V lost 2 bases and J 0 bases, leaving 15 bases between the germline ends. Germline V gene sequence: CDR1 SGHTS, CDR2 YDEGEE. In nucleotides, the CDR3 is TGTGCCAGCAGCTTAGTTCGGGACGGAAGCTCCTATAATTCACCCCTCCACTTT. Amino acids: CASSLVRDGSSYNSPLHF. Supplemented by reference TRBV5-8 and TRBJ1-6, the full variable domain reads EAGVTQSPTHLIKTRGQQATLRCSPISGHTSVYWYQQALGLGLQFLLWYDEGEERNRGNFPPRFSGRQFPNYSSELNVNALELEDSALYLCASSLVRDGSSYNSPLHFGNGTRLTVT.

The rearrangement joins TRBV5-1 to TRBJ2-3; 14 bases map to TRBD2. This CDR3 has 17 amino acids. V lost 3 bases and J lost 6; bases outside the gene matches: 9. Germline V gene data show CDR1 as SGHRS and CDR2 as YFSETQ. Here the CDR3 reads CASSSLTSGGAADTQYF. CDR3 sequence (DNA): TGCGCCAGCAGCTCTCTGACTAGCGGGGGGGCCGCTGATACGCAGTATTTT.

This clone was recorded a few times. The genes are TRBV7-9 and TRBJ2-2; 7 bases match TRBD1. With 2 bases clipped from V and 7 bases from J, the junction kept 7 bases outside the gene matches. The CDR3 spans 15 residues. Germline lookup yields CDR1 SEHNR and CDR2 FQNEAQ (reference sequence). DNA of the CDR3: TGTGCCAGCAGCTTACTGAGGGGGCAGTTCGGGGAGCTGTTTTTT. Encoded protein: CASSLLRGQFGELFF.

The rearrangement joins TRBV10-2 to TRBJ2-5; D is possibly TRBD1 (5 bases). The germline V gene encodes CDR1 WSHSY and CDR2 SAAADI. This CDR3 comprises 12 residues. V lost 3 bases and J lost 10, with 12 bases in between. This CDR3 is CASSDSLTGQYF. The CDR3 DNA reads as TGCGCCAGCAGTGACAGTTTAACAGGCCAGTACTTC.

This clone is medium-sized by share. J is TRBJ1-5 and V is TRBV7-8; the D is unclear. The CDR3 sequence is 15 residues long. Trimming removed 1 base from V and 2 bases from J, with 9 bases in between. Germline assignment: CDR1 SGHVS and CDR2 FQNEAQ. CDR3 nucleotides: TGTGCCAGCAGCTTAGTTAACAGTGGCAATCAGCCCCAGCATTTT. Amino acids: CASSLVNSGNQPQHF. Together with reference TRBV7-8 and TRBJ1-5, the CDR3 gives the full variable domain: GAGVSQSPRYKVAKRGQDVALRCDPISGHVSLFWYQQALGQGPEFLTYFQNEAQLDKSGLPSDRFFAERPEGSVSTLKIQRTQQEDSAVYLCASSLVNSGNQPQHFGDGTRLSIL.

The CDR3 loop reads CASSPEGFGYNEQFF. The DNA of the CDR3 is TGTGCCAGTAGCCCCGAAGGGTTTGGGTACAATGAGCAGTTCTTC. The chain joins TRBV19 to TRBJ2-1; D gene unclear. CDR3 length: 15 amino acids. The V and J ends lost 6 bases and 4 bases respectively, with 16 bases between them. In germline, CDR1 is LNHDA, CDR2 SQIVND (reference sequence).

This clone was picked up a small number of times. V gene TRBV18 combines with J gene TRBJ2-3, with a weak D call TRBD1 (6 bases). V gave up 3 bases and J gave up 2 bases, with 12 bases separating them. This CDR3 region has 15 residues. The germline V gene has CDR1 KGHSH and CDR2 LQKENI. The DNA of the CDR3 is TGTGCCAGCTCACCGTCCCAGGGACACACAGATACGCAGTATTTT. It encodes CASSPSQGHTDTQYF.

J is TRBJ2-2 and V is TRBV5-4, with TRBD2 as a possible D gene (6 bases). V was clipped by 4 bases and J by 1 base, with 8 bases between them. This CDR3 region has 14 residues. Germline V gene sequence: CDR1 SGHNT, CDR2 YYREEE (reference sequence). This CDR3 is CASSQGGNTGELFF. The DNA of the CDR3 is TGTGCCAGCAGCCAGGGAGGGAACACCGGGGAGCTGTTTTTT. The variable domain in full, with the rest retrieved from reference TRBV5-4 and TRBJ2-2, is ETGVTQSPTHLIKTRGQQVTLRCSSQSGHNTVSWYQQALGQGPQFIFQYYREEENGRGNFPPRFSGLQFPNYSSELNVNALELDDSALYLCASSQGGNTGELFFGEGSRLTVL.

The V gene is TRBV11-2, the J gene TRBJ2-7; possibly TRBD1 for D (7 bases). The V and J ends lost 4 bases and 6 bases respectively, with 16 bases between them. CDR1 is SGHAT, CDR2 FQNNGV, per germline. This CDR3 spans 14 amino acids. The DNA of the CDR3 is TGTGCCAGCAGCTCAGGGGGGCACGTGGGCGAGCAGTACTTC. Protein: CASSSGGHVGEQYF. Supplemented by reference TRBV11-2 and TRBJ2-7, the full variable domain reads EAGVAQSPRYKIIEKRQSVAFWCNPISGHATLYWYQQILGQGPKLLIQFQNNGVVDDSQLPKDRFSAERLKGVDSTLKIQPAKLEDSAVYLCASSSGGHVGEQYFGPGTRLTVT.

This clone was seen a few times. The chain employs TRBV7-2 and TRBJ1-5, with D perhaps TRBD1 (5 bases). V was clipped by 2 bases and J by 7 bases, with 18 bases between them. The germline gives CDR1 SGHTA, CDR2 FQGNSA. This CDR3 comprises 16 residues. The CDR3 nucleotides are TGTGCCAGCAGCTTATTCCAAGGGCAGGGTTGGCAGCCCCAGCATTTT. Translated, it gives CASSLFQGQGWQPQHF.

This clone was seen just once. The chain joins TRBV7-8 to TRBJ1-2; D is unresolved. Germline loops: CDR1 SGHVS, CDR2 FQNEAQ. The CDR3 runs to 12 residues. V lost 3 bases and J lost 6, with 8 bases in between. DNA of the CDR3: TGTGCCAGCAGCTTGGGCGGCGATGGCTACACCTTC. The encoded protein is CASSLGGDGYTF.

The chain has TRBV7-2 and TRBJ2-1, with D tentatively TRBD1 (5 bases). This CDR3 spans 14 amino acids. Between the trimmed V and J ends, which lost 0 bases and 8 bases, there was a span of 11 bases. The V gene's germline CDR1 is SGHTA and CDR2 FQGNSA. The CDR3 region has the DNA TGTGCCAGCAGCTTAGCGCTCCAGGGCCATGAGCAGTTCTTC. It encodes CASSLALQGHEQFF.

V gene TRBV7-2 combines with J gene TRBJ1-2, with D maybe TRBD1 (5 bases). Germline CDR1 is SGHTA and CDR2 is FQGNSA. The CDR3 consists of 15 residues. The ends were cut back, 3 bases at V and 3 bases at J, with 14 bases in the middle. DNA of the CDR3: TGTGCCAGCAGCTTTCAACCGGGACCCGACTATGGCTACACCTTC. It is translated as CASSFQPGPDYGYTF. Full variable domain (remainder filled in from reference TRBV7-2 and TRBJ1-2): GAGVSQSPSNKVTEKGKDVELRCDPISGHTALYWYRQSLGQGLEFLIYFQGNSAPDKSGLPSDRFSAERTGGSVSTLTIQRTQQEDSAVYLCASSFQPGPDYGYTFGSGTRLTVV.

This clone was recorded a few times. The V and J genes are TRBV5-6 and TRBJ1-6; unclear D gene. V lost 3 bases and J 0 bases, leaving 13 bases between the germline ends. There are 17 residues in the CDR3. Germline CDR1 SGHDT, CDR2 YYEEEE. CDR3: CASSSVLRSSYNSPLHF. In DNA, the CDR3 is TGTGCCAGCAGCTCGGTACTTCGGAGCTCCTATAATTCACCCCTCCACTTT.

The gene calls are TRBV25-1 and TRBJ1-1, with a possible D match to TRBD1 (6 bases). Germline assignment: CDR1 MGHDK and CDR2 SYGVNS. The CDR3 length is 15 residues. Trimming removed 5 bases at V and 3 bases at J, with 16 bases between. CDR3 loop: CASSPTGALHTEAFF. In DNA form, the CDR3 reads TGTGCCAGCAGTCCGACAGGAGCTCTACACACTGAAGCTTTCTTT.

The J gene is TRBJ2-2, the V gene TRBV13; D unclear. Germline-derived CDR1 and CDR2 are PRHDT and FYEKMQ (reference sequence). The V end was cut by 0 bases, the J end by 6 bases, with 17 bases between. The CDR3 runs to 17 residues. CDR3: CASSLGLAGLISGELFF. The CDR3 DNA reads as TGTGCCAGCAGCTTAGGCCTCGCAGGTTTGATCTCCGGGGAGCTGTTTTTT.

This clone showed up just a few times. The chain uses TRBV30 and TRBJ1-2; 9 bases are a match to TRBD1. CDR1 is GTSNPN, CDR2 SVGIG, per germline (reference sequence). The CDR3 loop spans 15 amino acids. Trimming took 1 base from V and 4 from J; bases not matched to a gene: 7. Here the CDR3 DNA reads TGTGCCTGGAGTGCCCCGGACAGGGGAATCTATGGCTACACCTTC. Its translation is CAWSAPDRGIYGYTF.

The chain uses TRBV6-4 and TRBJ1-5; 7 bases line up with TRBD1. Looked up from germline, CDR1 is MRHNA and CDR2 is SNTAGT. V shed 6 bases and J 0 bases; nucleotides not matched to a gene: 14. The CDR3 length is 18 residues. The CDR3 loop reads CASRNNPGGTYSNQPQHF. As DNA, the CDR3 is TGTGCCAGCAGAAATAACCCAGGGGGAACATATAGCAATCAGCCCCAGCATTTT.

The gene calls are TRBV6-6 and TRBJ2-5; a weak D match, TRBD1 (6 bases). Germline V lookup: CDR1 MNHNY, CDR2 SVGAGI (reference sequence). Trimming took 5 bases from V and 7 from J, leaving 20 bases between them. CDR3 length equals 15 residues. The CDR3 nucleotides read TGTGCCAGCAGTCCCGTTGGGGGACAACCCGCGACCCAGTACTTC. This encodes CASSPVGGQPATQYF.

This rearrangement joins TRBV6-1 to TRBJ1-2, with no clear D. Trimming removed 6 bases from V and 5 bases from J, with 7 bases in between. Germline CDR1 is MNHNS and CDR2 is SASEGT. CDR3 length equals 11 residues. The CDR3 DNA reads TGTGCCAGCAGCGAAAGATATGGCTACACCTTC. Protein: CASSERYGYTF.

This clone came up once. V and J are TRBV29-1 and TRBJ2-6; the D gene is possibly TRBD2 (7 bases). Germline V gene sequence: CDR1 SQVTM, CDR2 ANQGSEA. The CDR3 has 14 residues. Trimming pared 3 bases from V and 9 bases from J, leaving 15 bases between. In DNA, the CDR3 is TGCAGCGTTGAGGGAGGGACAAAAGACAACGTCCTGACTTTC. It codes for CSVEGGTKDNVLTF.

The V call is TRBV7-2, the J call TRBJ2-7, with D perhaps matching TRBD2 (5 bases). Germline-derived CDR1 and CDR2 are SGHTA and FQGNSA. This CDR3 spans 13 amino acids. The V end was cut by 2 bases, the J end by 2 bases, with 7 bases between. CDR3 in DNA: TGTGCCAGCAGCTTACGGGGAACCTACGAGCAGTACTTC. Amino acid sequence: CASSLRGTYEQYF.